The text below deals with one T cell receptor (beta chain). The donors, all of them Caucasian adults, lived in Nashville, Tennessee. This entry comes from a study of shared clonotypes between healthy human individuals. In the original workflow: Sequence data from immunoSEQ were junction-only and lacked quality scores; consequently, filtering differed. Assay: immunoSEQ multiplex PCR; the TCRdb copy retains only in-frame clones and omits some. From that table come the V and J calls and clone size; the DNA was used to work out D and trimming. This repertoire shows approximately 470,000 clones, over 75% found once; its top ten account for roughly 13%. Germline V CDR1 and CDR2: MNHEY, SMNVEV (reference sequence). J gave up 7 bases and V 4 bases, and 7 bases lay outside the gene matches. CDR3 size: 17 residues.

Sample: PBMCs. This chain uses TRBV27 with TRBJ2-1; TRBD2 matches at 16 bases. The sequence was collected from a middle-aged woman in good health. Some clones in this sample may be carry-over from other donors' samples. CDR3 residues: CASSSPGTSGRGNEQFF. CDR3 coding DNA: TGTGCCAGCAGTTCCCCCGGGACTAGCGGGAGGGGTAATGAGCAGTTCTTC.